This TCR beta chain was found in a study of early stage breast cancer tumors. General observations from the study: Bulk DNA sequencing of unsorted cells missed chain pairing and markers. Commonly generated sequences made up most enriched TCRB sequences shared between patients. Compared with adjacent normal breast tissue, tumors showed 2.5 to 3-fold greater T cell density and higher clonality.

As to this clone: Antigen unknown.

Blood replicates held 0.5 ug DNA, tumor or normal breast approximately 1.5 ug, two each. The repertoire was sequenced with immunoSEQ multiplex PCR; TCRdb's copy has only in-frame clones and lacks some. The repertoire holds around 40,000 clones, with less than 80% as singletons. Germline V CDR1 and CDR2: SGHVS, FQNEAQ. The CDR3 consists of 15 residues. Trimming shortened V by 5 bases and J by 1 base, and 14 bases separated the two germline ends. Sequenced material: blood. The chain links TRBV7-8 to TRBJ1-1; perhaps TRBD1 as D (6 bases). This TCR derives from a person between 60 and 69 years old with breast cancer. CDR3 DNA sequence: TGTGCCAGCAGCCCACGACAGGTCTCGAACACTGAAGCTTTCTTT. It specifies CASSPRQVSNTEAFF.